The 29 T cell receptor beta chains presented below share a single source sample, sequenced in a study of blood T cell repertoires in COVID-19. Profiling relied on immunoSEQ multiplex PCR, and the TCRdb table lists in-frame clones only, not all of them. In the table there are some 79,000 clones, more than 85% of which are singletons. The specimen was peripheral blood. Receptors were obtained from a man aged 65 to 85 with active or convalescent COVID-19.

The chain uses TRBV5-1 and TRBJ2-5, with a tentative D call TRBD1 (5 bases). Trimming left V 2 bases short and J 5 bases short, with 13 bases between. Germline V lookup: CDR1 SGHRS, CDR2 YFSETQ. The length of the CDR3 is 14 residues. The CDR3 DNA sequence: TGCGCCAGCAGCTTTAGCCAGGGTGGGGAGACCCAGTACTTC. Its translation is CASSFSQGGETQYF.

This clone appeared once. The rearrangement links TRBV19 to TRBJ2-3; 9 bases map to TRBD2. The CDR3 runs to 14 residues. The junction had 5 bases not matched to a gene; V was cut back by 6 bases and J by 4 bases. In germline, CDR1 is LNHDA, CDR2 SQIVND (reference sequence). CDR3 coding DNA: TGTGCCAGTAGGAGAGCGGGGGGCGCAGATACGCAGTATTTT. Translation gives CASRRAGGADTQYF.

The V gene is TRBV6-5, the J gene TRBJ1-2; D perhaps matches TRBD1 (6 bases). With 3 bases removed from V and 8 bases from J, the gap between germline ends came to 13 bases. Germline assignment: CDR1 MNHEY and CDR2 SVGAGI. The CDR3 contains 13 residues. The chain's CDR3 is CASSYTGLHGYTF. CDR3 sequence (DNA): TGTGCCAGCAGTTATACAGGGTTGCACGGCTACACCTTC.

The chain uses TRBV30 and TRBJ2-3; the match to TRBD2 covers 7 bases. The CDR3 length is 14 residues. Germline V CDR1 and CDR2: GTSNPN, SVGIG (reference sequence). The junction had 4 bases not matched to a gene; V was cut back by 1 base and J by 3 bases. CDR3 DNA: TGTGCCTGGAGTGGGGGGGGTACTACAGATACGCAGTATTTT. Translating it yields CAWSGGGTTDTQYF.

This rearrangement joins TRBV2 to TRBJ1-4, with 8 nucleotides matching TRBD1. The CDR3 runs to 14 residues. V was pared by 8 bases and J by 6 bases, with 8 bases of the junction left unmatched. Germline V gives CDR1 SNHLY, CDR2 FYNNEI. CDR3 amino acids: CASGTGTGDEKLFF. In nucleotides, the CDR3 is TGTGCCAGCGGAACCGGGACAGGAGATGAAAAACTGTTTTTT.

The CDR3 sequence: CASSLAHREGPSYNEQFF. The CDR3 DNA reads TGTGCCAGCAGCTTAGCACACCGGGAGGGCCCGTCCTACAATGAGCAGTTCTTC. The chain carries TRBV7-9 and TRBJ2-1; 8 nucleotides line up with TRBD2. V lost 0 bases, J lost 1 base, and 8 bases stayed unmatched. This CDR3 region has 18 residues. CDR1 is SEHNR, CDR2 FQNEAQ, per germline (reference sequence). The entire variable domain, with the rest obtained from reference TRBV7-9 and TRBJ2-1, is as follows: DTGVSQNPRHKITKRGQNVTFRCDPISEHNRLYWYRQTLGQGPEFLTYFQNEAQLEKSRLLSDRFSAERPKGSFSTLEIQRTEQGDSAMYLCASSLAHREGPSYNEQFFGPGTRLTVL.

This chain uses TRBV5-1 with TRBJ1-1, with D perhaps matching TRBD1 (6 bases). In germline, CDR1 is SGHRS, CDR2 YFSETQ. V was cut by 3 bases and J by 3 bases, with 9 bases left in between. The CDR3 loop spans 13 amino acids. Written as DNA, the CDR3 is TGCGCCAGCAGCTCACAGGGCGACACTGAAGCTTTCTTT. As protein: CASSSQGDTEAFF.

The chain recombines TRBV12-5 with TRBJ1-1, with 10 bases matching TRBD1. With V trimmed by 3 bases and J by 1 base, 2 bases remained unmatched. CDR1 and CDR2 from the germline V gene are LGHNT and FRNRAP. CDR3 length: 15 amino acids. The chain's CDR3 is CASGFWTGGNTEAFF. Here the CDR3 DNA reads TGTGCTAGTGGTTTCTGGACAGGGGGGAACACTGAAGCTTTCTTT.

The CDR3 protein is CASSLRQEQFF. The CDR3 DNA reads TGTGCCAGCAGTTTGCGCCAAGAGCAGTTCTTC. This chain joins TRBV28 and TRBJ2-1; D is unclear. Trimming took off 3 bases at V and 10 bases at J, with 7 bases between the two ends. The CDR3 sequence is 11 residues long. Germline values: CDR1 MDHEN, CDR2 SYDVKM.

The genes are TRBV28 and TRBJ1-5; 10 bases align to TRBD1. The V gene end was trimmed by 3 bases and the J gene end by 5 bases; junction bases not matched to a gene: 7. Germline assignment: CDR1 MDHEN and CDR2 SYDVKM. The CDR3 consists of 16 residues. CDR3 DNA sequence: TGTGCCAGCAGTTTCCGGGACAGGGGTGATGATCAGCCCCAGCATTTT. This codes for CASSFRDRGDDQPQHF.

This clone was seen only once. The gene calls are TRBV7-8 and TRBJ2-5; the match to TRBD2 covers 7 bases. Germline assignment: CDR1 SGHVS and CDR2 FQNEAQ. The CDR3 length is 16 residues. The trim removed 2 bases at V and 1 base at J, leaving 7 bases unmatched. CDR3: CASSLSSLAAQETQYF. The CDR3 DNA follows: TGTGCCAGCAGCTTATCATCCCTAGCGGCCCAAGAGACCCAGTACTTC.

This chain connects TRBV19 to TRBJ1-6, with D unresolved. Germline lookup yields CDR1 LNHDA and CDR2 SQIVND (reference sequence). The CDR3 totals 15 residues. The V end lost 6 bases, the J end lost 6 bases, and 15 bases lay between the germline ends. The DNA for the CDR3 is TGTGCCAGTAGAGCTGACGGGGTTAGTAATTCACCCCTCCACTTT. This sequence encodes CASRADGVSNSPLHF.

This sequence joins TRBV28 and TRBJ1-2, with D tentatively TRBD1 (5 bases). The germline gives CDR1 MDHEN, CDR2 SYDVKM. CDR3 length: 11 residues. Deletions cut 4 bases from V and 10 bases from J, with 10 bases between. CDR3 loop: CASSSRVDYTF. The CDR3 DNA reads TGTGCCAGCAGTTCCAGGGTTGACTACACCTTC.

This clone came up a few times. The CDR3 sequence: CASGLVVSGEQFF. The CDR3 DNA is TGTGCTAGTGGCCTTGTTGTGAGCGGTGAGCAGTTCTTC. This chain links TRBV12-5 with TRBJ2-1; possibly TRBD2 for D (5 bases). Trimming stripped 6 bases from V and 9 bases from J, with 15 bases between. Germline loops: CDR1 LGHNT, CDR2 FRNRAP. The CDR3 has 13 residues. The variable domain in full, with the rest retrieved from reference TRBV12-5 and TRBJ2-1, is DARVTQTPRHKVTEMGQEVTMRCQPILGHNTVFWYRQTMMQGLELLAYFRNRAPLDDSGMPKDRFSAEMPDATLATLKIQPSEPRDSAVYFCASGLVVSGEQFFGPGTRLTVL.

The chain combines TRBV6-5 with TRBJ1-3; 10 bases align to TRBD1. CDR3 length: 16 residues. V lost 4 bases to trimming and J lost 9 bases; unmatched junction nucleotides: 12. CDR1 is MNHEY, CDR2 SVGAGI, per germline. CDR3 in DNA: TGTGCCAGCAGTTCCACGACAGGGGGCGACTTAGGCACCATATATTTT. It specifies CASSSTTGGDLGTIYF.

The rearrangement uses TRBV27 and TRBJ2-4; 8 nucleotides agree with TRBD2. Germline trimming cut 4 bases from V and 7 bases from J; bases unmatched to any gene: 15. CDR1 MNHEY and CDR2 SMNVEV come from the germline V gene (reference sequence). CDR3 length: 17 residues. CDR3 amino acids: CASSSWTTAGDGNIQYF. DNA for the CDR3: TGTGCCAGCAGTTCCTGGACAACAGCGGGAGATGGGAACATTCAGTACTTC.

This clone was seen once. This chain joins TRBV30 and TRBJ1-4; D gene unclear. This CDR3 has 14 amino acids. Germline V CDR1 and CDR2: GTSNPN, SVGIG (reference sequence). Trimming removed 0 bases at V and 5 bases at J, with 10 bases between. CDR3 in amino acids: CAWSVRGGNEKLFF. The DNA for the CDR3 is TGTGCCTGGAGTGTACGGGGTGGAAATGAAAAACTGTTTTTT.

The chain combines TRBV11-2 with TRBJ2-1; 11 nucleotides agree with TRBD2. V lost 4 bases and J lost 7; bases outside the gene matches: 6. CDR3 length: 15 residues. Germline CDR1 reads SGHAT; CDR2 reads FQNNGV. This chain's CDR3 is CASSSDSGRGNEQFF. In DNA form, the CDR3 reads TGTGCCAGCAGCTCCGATAGCGGGAGGGGGAATGAGCAGTTCTTC.

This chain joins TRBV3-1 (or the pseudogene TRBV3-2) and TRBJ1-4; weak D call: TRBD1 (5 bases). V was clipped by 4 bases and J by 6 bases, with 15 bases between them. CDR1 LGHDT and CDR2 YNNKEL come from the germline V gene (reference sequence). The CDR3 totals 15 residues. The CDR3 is CASSPSWGRDEKLFF. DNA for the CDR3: TGTGCCAGCAGCCCCAGTTGGGGCCGCGATGAAAAACTGTTTTTT.

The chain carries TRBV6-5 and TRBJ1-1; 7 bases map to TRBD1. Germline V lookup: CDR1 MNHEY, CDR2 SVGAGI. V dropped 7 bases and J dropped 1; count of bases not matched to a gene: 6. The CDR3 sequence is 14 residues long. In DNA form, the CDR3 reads TGTGCCAGCAACCCCGGGACAGCGAACACTGAAGCTTTCTTT. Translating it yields CASNPGTANTEAFF.

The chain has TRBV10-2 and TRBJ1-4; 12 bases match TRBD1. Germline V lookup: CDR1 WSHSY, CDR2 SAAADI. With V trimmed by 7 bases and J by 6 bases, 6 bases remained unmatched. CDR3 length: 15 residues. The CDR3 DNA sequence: TGCGCCAGCACTCCGGGGACAGGGGGCCATGAAAAACTGTTTTTT. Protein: CASTPGTGGHEKLFF.

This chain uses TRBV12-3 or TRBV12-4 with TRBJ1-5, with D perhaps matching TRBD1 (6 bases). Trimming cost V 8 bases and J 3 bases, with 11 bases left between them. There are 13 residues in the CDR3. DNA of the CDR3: TGTGCCAGCCGATGGACAGCCAATCAGCCCCAGCATTTT. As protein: CASRWTANQPQHF.

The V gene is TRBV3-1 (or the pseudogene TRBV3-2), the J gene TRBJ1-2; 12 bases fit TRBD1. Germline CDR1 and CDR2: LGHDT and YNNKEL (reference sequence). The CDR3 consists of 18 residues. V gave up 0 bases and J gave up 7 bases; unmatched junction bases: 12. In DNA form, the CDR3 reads TGTGCCAGCAGCCAAGATCAAGGGGGGACAGGGGGCGCAGGTGGCTACACCTTC. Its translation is CASSQDQGGTGGAGGYTF.

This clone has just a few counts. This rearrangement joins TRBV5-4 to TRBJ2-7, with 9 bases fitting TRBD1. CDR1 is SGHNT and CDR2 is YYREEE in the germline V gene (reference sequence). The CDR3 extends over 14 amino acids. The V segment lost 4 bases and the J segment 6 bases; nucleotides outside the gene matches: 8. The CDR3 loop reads CASSTGTGSLEQYF. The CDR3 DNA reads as TGTGCCAGCAGCACTGGGACAGGGTCACTCGAGCAGTACTTC.

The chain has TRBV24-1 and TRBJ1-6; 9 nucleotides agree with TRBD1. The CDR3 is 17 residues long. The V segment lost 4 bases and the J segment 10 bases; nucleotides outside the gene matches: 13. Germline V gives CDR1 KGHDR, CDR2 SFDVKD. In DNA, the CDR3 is TGTGCCACCAGTGACCTCCCACACAGGGGGCGCGTCTCACCCCTCCACTTT. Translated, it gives CATSDLPHRGRVSPLHF.

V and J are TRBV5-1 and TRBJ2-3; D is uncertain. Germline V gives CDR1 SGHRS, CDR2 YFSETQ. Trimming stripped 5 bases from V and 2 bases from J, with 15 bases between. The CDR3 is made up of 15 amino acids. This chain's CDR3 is CASRFAASPTDTQYF. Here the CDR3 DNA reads TGCGCCAGCAGGTTTGCGGCGAGTCCCACAGATACGCAGTATTTT.

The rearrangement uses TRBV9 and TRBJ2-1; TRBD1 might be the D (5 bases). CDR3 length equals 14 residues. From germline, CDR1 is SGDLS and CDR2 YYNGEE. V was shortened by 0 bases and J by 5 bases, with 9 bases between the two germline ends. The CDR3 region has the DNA TGTGCCAGCAGCGTAGGACAGAGAAACAATGAGCAGTTCTTC. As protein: CASSVGQRNNEQFF.

For the CDR3, the DNA is TGTGCCAGCAGCTTAGAACAGGGGACTAATGAAAAACTGTTTTTT. This encodes CASSLEQGTNEKLFF. V gene TRBV7-9 combines with J gene TRBJ1-4; 7 bases are shared with TRBD1. CDR1 SEHNR and CDR2 FQNEAQ come from the germline V gene (reference sequence). This CDR3 has 15 residues. Trimming removed 1 base from V and 2 bases from J; junction bases left unmatched: 1.

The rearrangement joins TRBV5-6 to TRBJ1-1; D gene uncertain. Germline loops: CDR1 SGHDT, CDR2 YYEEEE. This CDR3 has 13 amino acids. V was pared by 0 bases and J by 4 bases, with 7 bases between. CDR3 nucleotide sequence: TGTGCCAGCAGCTTGGGGGCAGCCACTGAAGCTTTCTTT. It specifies CASSLGAATEAFF.